Listed below are T cell receptor beta chains from one sample, sequenced in a study of CD8+ T cells in alopecia areata. Assay: immunoSEQ multiplex PCR; the TCRdb copy retains only in-frame clones and omits some. The sample yields hundreds of thousands of clones, 67% seen once. Sequenced here: CD4+ T cells sorted from blood, sampled at week 0. These receptors were taken from a human donor with alopecia areata. Each CDR3 is given with its conserved first and last residue.

j_gene,v_gene,CDR3aa
TRBJ2-5,TRBV5-1,CASSLGGEETQYF
TRBJ1-5,TRBV12-5,CASAPRDQPQHF
TRBJ1-5,TRBV30,CAWSVLGSNQPQHF
TRBJ2-1,TRBV29-1,CSVLRGAIVGEQFF
TRBJ2-7,TRBV7-9,CASSTRGFYEQYF
TRBJ2-1,TRBV2,CASRELVSSYNEQFF
TRBJ1-5,TRBV10-3,CAISESGNQPQHF
TRBJ2-2,TRBV25-1,CASSEYNMEGRTGELFF
TRBJ1-3,TRBV30,CAWSKVGNTIYF
TRBJ1-3,TRBV25-1,CASPGDRVIGRDTIYF
TRBJ2-7,TRBV5-1,CASSLIRGYEQYF
TRBJ2-2,TRBV29-1,CSVTKDGELFF
TRBJ2-1,TRBV4-1,CASSLTGTRRQFF
TRBJ1-1,TRBV10-3,CATIPTGVENTEAFF
TRBJ1-6,TRBV5-1,CASSLALDNSPLHF
TRBJ2-3,TRBV11-1,CASSFRGYGGPLDTQYF
TRBJ1-5,TRBV5-6,CASAGHSVLRPQHF
TRBJ2-4,TRBV11-2,CASSFAVTAKNIQYF
TRBJ1-1,TRBV30,CAWSVRHPEAFF
TRBJ2-4,TRBV2,CASSDRAKNIQYF
TRBJ2-7,TRBV30,CACPRSGGAYEQYF
TRBJ2-2,TRBV27,CASSLSRWGAGELFF
TRBJ1-1,TRBV5-1,CASSLGGGDTEAFF
TRBJ1-1,TRBV30,CAWRLTSRNTEAFF
TRBJ2-1,TRBV5-1,CASSLGQGSVNEQFF
TRBJ2-7,TRBV30,CAWSRDSQYEQYF
TRBJ1-2,TRBV19,CASSVQGATGQGYTF
TRBJ1-4,TRBV10-3,CAISERSNEKLFF
TRBJ2-7,TRBV5-1,CASSFSYEQYF
TRBJ2-7,TRBV5-4,CASSWAPTKEQYF
TRBJ1-5,TRBV6-6,CASSQPIPPQHF
TRBJ2-2,TRBV29-1,CSVGPGENTGELFF
TRBJ1-1,TRBV18,CASLQVQNTEAFF
TRBJ1-2,TRBV25-1,CASSSPGKGGYTF
TRBJ1-1,TRBV18,CASSPGPNMDTEAFF
TRBJ2-2,TRBV5-4,CASSIPAGQGTGELFF
TRBJ1-1,TRBV7-9,CASSLASGRGRDEAFF
TRBJ1-4,TRBV15,CATSSLQGFSSPFEKLFF
TRBJ2-5,TRBV30,CAWSVGHPGETQYF
TRBJ1-1,TRBV7-6,CASSLGTVNTEAFF
TRBJ1-6,TRBV10-2,CASRAGTDNSPLHF
TRBJ1-1,TRBV7-2,CASTTSNTEAFF
TRBJ1-5,TRBV29-1,CSAGYSNQPQHF
TRBJ2-3,TRBV29-1,CSVDGQGAATDTQYF
TRBJ2-3,TRBV7-3,CASSLTGSTDTQYF
TRBJ1-2,TRBV7-2,CASSSAQVDYGYTF
TRBJ2-2,TRBV4-1,CASSQGTSGTGELFF
TRBJ2-5,TRBV5-1,CASSFLSVETQYF
TRBJ2-1,TRBV4-3,CASSQDFYNEQFF
TRBJ2-7,TRBV29-1,CSVEDGREEQYF
TRBJ1-2,TRBV7-9,CASSSLGGLNYGYTF
TRBJ1-1,TRBV4-2,CASSQDAANTEAFF
TRBJ1-6,TRBV9,CASSVSMENSPLHF
TRBJ1-5,TRBV11-2,CASSQDRGQPQHF
TRBJ1-1,TRBV29-1,CSVDNLNTEAFF
TRBJ2-5,TRBV7-8,CASSGSQETQYF